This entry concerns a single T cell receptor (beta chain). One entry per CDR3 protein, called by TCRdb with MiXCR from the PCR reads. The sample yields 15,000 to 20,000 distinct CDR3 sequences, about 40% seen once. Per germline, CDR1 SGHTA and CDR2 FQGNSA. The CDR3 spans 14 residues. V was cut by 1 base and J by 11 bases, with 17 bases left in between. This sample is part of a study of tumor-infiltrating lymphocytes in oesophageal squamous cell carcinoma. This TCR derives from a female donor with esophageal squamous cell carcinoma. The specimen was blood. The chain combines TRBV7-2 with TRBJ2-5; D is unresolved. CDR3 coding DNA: TGTGCCAGCAGCTTAGATAGCAGCAACAATGAGCAGTACTTC. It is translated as CASSLDSSNNEQYF. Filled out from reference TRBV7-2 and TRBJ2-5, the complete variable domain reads GAGVSQSPSNKVTEKGKDVELRCDPISGHTALYWYRQSLGQGLEFLIYFQGNSAPDKSGLPSDRFSAERTGGSVSTLTIQRTQQEDSAVYLCASSLDSSNNEQYFGPGTRLLVL.